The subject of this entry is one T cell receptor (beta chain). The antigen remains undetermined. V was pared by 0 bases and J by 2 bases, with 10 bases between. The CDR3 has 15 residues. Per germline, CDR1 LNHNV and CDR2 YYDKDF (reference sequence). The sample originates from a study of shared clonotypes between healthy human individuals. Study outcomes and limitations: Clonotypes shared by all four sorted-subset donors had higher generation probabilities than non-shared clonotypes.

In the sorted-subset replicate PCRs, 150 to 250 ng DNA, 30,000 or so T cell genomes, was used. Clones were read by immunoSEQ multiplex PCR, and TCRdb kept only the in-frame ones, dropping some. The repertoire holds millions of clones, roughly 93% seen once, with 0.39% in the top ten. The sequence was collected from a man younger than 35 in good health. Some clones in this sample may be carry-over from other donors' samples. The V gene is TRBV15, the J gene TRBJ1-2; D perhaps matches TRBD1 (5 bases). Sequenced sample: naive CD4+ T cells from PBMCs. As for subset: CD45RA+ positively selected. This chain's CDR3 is CATSRETQGNYGYTF. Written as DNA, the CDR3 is TGTGCCACCAGCAGAGAGACCCAGGGCAACTATGGCTACACCTTC.